Listed here is a single T cell receptor (beta chain). Clones were sequenced by immunoSEQ multiplex PCR, and TCRdb holds only the in-frame ones, with some missing. Altogether tens of thousands of clones are present, 83% being singletons, with the ten largest covering 0.84%. The sample originates from a study of radiotherapy plus CTLA-4 blockade in lung cancer. The clonotype was recovered from a human donor with non-small cell lung cancer who had stable disease on radiotherapy plus ipilimumab. Source: peripheral blood, taken from a patient treated with radiotherapy plus ipilimumab.

The CDR3 DNA follows: TGTGCCAGTAGTACGGGACACCGCACAGATACGCAGTATTTT. It is translated as CASSTGHRTDTQYF. The rearrangement uses TRBV19 and TRBJ2-3; D is possibly TRBD1 (6 bases). V lost 4 bases and J lost 1, with 9 bases in between. CDR1 LNHDA and CDR2 SQIVND come from the germline V gene (reference sequence). This CDR3 is built from 14 residues.